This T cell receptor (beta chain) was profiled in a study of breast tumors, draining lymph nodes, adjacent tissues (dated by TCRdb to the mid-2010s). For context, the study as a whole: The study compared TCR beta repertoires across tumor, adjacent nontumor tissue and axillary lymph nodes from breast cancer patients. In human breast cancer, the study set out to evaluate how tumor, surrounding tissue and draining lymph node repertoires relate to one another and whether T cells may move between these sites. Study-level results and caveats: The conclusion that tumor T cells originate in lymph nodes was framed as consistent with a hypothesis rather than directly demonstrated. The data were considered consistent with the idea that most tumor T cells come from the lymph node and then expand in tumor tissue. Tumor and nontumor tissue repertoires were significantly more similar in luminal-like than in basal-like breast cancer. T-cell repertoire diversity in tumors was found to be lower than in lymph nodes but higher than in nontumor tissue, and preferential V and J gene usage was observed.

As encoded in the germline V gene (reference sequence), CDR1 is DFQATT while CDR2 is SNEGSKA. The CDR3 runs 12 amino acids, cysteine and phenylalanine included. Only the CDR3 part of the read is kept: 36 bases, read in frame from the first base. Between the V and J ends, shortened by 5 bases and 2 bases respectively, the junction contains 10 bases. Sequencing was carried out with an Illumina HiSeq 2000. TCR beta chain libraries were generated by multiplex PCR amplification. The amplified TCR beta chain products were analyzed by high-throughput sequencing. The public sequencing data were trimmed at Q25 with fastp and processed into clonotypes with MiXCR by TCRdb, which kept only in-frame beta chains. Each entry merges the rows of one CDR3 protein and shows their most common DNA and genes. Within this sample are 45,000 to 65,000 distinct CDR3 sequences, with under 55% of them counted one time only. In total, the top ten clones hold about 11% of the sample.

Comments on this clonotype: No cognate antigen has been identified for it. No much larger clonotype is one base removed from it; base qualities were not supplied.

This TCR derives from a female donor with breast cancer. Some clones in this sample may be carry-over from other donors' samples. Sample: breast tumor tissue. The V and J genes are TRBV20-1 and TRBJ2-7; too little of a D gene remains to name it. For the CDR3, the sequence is CSASPSTYEQYF. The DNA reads TGCAGTGCTTCGCCGTCGACCTACGAGCAGTACTTC.